This TCR beta chain was identified in a study of blood T cell repertoires in COVID-19 (TCRdb year 2020). The study in broad terms: The collaborator samples originated in the United States, Italy and Spain and spanned the acute and convalescent phases of COVID-19. Where HLA class I and class II types were available, the types were taken from metadata supplied by the sample provider, not from assay-based typing. The prospective study material was composed of cDNA or gDNA derived from T cells, B-cell-depleted T cells, or PBMCs. A freely available public database, intended as a resource for researchers studying the immune response to SARS-CoV-2, is where the repertoires were released. The samples were drawn from two sources: the first 160 participants of the ongoing ImmuneRACE study, and approximately 1,300 subjects contributed by 6 global collaborators. The sample metadata nearly always contained a de-identified subject ID, COVID-19 status, age in years and sex. The dataset comprised deeply sampled blood TCRbeta repertoires from subjects exposed to, actively infected with, or recovered from COVID-19. What the work shows at the level of the full study, not this receptor alone: How much clinical and demographic metadata was included differed by source and by participant, and the metadata was provided uncurated.

The immunoSEQ Assay, a bias-controlled multiplex PCR, was used to amplify TCRbeta CDR3 regions from genomic DNA. In the paper's pipeline: The number of nucleated cells in each sample was estimated from the amplification of reference gene primers within the assay. To quantify the absolute abundance of each unique TCRbeta CDR3 rearrangement, sequence reads were collapsed and filtered. Productive Simpson clonality was computed per sample as the square root of Simpson's diversity index over productive rearrangements. As stored in TCRdb, this immuneACCESS dataset retains in-frame rearrangements with V and J assigned. A fraction of the clones does not appear; measured against another copy, unresolved V genes explain less than half of the discrepancy, and the remainder lacks a known reason. Clone size and V and J calls were adopted from that table, with D and trimming inferred from the DNA. Present in this sample are about 500,000 clones, roughly nine tenths of which were seen just once. Roughly 8% of the sample rests with the top ten.

V is shortened by 0 bases, J by 7 bases, and the region joining them spans 7 bases. The CDR3 measures 13 amino acids from cysteine to phenylalanine. The kept DNA is CDR3 alone, 39 bases in frame from the first base. The germline V gene sets CDR1 to MNHNS and CDR2 to SASEGT. With regard to this clone: Its target antigen remains unknown. Base qualities are missing; no much larger clone stands one base away.

One collaborating source in Seattle enrolled patients during active infection and followed them longitudinally through the course of disease. Collaborating institutions collected whole blood in K2EDTA tubes following their own protocols. For TCRbeta analysis, collaborator samples were shipped as frozen whole blood, as isolated PBMCs, or as DNA extracted from either sample type. The sequence links TRBV6-1 to TRBJ1-3; possibly the D gene is TRBD1, per 5 matching bases. This TCR came from a woman aged 45-65 years with COVID-19, enrolled during active disease. The source material was peripheral blood. The DNA is TGTGCCAGCAGTGAAGCGCGGGGGAACACCATATATTTT. Its coded protein is CASSEARGNTIYF.